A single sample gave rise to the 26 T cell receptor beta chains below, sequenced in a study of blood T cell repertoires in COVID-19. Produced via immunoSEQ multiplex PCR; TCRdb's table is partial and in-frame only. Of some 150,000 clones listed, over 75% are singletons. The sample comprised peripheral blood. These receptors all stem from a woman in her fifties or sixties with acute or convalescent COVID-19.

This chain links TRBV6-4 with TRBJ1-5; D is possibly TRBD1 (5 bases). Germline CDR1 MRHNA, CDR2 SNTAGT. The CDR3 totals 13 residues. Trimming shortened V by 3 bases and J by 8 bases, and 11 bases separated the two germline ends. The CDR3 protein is CASSEGDSKPQHF. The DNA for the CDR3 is TGTGCCAGCAGTGAGGGCGACAGTAAGCCCCAGCATTTT.

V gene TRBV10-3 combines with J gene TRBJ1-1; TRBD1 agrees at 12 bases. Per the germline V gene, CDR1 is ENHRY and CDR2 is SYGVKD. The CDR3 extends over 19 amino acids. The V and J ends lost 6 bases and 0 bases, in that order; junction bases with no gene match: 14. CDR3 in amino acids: CAISPGQGAQVGMNTEAFF. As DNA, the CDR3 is TGTGCCATCAGCCCGGGACAGGGGGCTCAGGTCGGGATGAACACTGAAGCTTTCTTT.

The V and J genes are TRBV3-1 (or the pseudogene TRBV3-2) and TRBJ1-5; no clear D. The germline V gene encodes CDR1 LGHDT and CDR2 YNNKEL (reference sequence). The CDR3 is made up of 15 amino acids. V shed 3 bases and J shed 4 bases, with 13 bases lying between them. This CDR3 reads CASSHGIPLNQPQHF. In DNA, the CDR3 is TGTGCCAGCAGCCACGGTATCCCCCTGAATCAGCCCCAGCATTTT.

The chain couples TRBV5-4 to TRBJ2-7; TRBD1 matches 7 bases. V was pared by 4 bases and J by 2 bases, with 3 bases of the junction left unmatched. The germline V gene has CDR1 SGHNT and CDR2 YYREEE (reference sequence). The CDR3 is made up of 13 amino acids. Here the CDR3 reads CASSRDSAYEQYF. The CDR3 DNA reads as TGTGCCAGCAGCCGGGACAGTGCCTACGAGCAGTACTTC.

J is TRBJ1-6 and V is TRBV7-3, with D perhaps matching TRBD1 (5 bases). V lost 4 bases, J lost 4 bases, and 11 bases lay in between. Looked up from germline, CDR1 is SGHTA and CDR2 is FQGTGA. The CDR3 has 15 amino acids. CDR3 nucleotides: TGTGCCAGCAGCTCCGGCCAGGGTTATAATTCACCCCTCCACTTT. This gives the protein CASSSGQGYNSPLHF.

In DNA, the CDR3 is TGCGCCAGCAGCTTGGACAGGGGGCTTGGGAACACTGAAGCTTTCTTT. Protein: CASSLDRGLGNTEAFF. The chain employs TRBV5-1 and TRBJ1-1, with 9 positions matching TRBD1. The CDR3 has 16 residues. The junction had 4 bases not matched to a gene; V was cut back by 0 bases and J by 1 base. Germline V gene sequence: CDR1 SGHRS, CDR2 YFSETQ.

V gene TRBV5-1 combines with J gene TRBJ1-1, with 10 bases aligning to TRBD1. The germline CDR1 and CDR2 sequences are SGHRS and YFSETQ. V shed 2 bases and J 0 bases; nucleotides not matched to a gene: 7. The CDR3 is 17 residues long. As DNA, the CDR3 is TGCGCCAGCAGCTTCGGGACAGGGGAATATATGAACACTGAAGCTTTCTTT. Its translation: CASSFGTGEYMNTEAFF. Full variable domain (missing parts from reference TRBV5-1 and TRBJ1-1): KAGVTQTPRYLIKTRGQQVTLSCSPISGHRSVSWYQQTPGQGLQFLFEYFSETQRNKGNFPGRFSGRQFSNSRSEMNVSTLELGDSALYLCASSFGTGEYMNTEAFFGQGTRLTVV.

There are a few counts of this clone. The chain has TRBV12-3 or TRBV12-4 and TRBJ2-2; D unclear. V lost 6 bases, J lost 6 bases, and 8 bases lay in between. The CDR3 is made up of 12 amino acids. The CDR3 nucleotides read TGTGCCAGCAGCCTCTACCCCGGGGAGCTGTTTTTT. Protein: CASSLYPGELFF.

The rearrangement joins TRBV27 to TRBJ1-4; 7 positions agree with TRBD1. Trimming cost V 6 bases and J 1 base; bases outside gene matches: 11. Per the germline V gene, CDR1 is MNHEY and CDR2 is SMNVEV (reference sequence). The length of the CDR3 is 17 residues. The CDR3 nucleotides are TGTGCCAGCAGCCTACGGGGGCAGGGGGTAACTAATGAAAAACTGTTTTTT. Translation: CASSLRGQGVTNEKLFF. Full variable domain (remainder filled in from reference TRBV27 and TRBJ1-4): EAQVTQNPRYLITVTGKKLTVTCSQNMNHEYMSWYRQDPGLGLRQIYYSMNVEVTDKGDVPEGYKVSRKEKRNFPLILESPSPNQTSLYFCASSLRGQGVTNEKLFFGSGTQLSVL.

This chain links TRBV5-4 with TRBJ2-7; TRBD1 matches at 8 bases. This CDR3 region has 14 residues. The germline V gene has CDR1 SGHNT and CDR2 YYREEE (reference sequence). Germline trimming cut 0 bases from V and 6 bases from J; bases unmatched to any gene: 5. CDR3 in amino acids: CASSLGQGIGEQYF. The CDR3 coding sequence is TGTGCCAGCAGCTTGGGACAGGGGATAGGCGAGCAGTACTTC. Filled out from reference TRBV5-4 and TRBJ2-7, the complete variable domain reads ETGVTQSPTHLIKTRGQQVTLRCSSQSGHNTVSWYQQALGQGPQFIFQYYREEENGRGNFPPRFSGLQFPNYSSELNVNALELDDSALYLCASSLGQGIGEQYFGPGTRLTVT.

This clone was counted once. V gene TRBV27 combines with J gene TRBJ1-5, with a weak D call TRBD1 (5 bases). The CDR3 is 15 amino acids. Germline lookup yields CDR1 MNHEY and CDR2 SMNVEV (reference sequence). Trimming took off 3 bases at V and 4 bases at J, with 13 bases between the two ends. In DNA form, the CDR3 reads TGTGCCAGCAGTTTGGGGAGCGGGGGAAATCAGCCCCAGCATTTT. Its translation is CASSLGSGGNQPQHF.

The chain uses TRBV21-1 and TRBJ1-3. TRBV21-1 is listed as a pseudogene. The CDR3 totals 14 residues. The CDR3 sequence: CASSKSRPGNTIYF. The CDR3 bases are TGTGCCAGCAGCAAATCCCGTCCCGGAAACACCATATATTTT.

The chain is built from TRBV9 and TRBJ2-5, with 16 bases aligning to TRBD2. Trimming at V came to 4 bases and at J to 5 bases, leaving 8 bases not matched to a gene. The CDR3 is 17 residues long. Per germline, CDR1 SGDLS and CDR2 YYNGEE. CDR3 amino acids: CASSSGTSGGGRETQYF. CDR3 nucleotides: TGTGCCAGCAGCTCCGGGACTAGCGGGGGGGGTCGCGAGACCCAGTACTTC.

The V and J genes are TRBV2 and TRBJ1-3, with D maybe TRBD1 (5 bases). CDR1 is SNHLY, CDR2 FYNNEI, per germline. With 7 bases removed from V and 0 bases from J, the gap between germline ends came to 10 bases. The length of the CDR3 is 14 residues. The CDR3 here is CASTGLRSGNTIYF. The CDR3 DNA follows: TGTGCCAGCACGGGACTCCGCTCTGGAAACACCATATATTTT.

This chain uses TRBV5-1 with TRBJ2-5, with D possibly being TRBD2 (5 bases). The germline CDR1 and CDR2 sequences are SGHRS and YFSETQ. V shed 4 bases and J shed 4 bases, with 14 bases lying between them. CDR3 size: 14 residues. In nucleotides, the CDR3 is TGCGCCAGCAGCCCGGGGAGTATCGGAGAGACCCAGTACTTC. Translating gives CASSPGSIGETQYF.

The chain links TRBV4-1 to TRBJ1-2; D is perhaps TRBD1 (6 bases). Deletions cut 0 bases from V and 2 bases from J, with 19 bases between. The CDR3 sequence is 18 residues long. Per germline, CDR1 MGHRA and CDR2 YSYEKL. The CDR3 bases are TGCGCCAGCAGCCAAGACCTAAGGGGGGGCACCCTAAACTATGGCTACACCTTC. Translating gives CASSQDLRGGTLNYGYTF.

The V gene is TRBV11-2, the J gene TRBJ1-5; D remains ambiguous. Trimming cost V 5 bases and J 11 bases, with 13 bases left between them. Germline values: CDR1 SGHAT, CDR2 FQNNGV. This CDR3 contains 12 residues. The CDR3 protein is CASSNHGRTQHF. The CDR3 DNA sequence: TGTGCCAGCAGCAACCATGGCCGCACCCAGCATTTT.

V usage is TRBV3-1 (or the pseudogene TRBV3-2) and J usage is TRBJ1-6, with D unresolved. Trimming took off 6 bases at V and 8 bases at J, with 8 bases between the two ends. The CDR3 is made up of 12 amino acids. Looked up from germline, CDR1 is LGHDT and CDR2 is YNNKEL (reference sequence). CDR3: CASRRGYSPLHF. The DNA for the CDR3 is TGTGCCAGCAGGAGAGGGTATTCACCCCTCCACTTT.

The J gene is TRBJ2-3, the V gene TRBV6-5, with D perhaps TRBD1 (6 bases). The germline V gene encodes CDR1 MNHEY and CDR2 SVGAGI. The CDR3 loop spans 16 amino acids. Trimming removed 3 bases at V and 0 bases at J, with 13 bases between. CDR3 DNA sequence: TGTGCCAGCAGTTATCTCGGACAGTTAAGCACAGATACGCAGTATTTT. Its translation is CASSYLGQLSTDTQYF.

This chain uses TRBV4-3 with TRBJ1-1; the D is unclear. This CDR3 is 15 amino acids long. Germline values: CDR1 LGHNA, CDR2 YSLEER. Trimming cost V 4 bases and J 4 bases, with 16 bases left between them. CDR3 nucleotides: TGCGCCAGCAGCCGCGGAGCGGCCCGGCTCACTGAAGCTTTCTTT. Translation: CASSRGAARLTEAFF.

The DNA for the CDR3 is TGTGCCAGCAGTAGGGACAGTCAGCCCCAGCATTTT. Encoded protein: CASSRDSQPQHF. V usage is TRBV2 and J usage is TRBJ1-5; 7 bases agree with TRBD1. This CDR3 is built from 12 residues. Losses at the gene ends were 5 bases for V and 6 bases for J; bases not matched to a gene: 1. Germline assignment: CDR1 SNHLY and CDR2 FYNNEI.

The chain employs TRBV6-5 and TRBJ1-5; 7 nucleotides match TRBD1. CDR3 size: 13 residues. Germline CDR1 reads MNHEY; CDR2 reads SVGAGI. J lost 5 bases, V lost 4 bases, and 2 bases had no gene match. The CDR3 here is CASSLQGDQPQHF. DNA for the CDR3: TGTGCCAGCAGTTTGCAGGGGGATCAGCCCCAGCATTTT.

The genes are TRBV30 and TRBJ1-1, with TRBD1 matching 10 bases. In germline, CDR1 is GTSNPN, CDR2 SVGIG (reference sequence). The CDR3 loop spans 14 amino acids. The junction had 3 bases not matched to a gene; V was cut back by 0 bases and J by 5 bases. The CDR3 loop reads CAWSVGTGVTEAFF. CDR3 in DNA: TGTGCCTGGAGTGTGGGGACAGGGGTTACTGAAGCTTTCTTT.

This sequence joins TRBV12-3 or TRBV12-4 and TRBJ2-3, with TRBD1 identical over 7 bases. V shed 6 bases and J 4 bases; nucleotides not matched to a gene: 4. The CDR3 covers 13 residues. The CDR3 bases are TGTGCCAGCAGAACAGGGGAGCCAGATACGCAGTATTTT. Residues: CASRTGEPDTQYF.

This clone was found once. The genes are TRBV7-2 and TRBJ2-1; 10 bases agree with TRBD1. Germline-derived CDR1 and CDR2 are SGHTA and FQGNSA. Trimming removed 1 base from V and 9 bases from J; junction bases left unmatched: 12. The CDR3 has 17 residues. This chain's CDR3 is CASSLVGGTGVNGEQFF. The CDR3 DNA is TGTGCCAGCAGCTTAGTAGGCGGGACAGGGGTTAATGGTGAGCAGTTCTTC. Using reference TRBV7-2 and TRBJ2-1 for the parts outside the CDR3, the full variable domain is GAGVSQSPSNKVTEKGKDVELRCDPISGHTALYWYRQSLGQGLEFLIYFQGNSAPDKSGLPSDRFSAERTGGSVSTLTIQRTQQEDSAVYLCASSLVGGTGVNGEQFFGPGTRLTVL.

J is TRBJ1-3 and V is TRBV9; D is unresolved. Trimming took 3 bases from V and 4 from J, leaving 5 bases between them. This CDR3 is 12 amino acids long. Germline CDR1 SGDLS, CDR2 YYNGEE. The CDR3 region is CASSGLGNTIYF. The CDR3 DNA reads TGTGCCAGCAGCGGGCTCGGAAACACCATATATTTT.